One sample yielded the 27 T cell receptor beta chains listed below, sequenced in a study of blood T cell repertoires in COVID-19. Profiling relied on immunoSEQ multiplex PCR, and the TCRdb table lists in-frame clones only, not all of them. This table has 100,000 or so clones, 91% appearing once. Sequencing was done on a sample of peripheral blood. Every receptor here comes from a middle-aged man with acute or convalescent COVID-19.

The rearrangement links TRBV19 to TRBJ1-2; D is undetermined. The CDR3 extends over 14 amino acids. The germline V gene has CDR1 LNHDA and CDR2 SQIVND (reference sequence). V lost 7 bases and J lost 5, with 17 bases in between. CDR3 in amino acids: CASKEGRGSYGYTF. CDR3 nucleotide sequence: TGTGCCAGTAAGGAAGGAAGAGGTAGTTATGGCTACACCTTC. Combining the CDR3 with reference TRBV19 and TRBJ1-2 gives the whole variable domain DGGITQSPKYLFRKEGQNVTLSCEQNLNHDAMYWYRQDPGQGLRLIYYSQIVNDFQKGDIAEGYSVSREKKESFPLTVTSAQKNPTAFYLCASKEGRGSYGYTFGSGTRLTVV.

The chain recombines TRBV10-2 with TRBJ2-3; TRBD1 matches at 11 bases. V lost 5 bases to trimming and J lost 4 bases; unmatched junction nucleotides: 2. Germline CDR1 reads WSHSY; CDR2 reads SAAADI. This CDR3 spans 14 amino acids. CDR3 sequence reads: CASSRDRGSDTQYF. The CDR3 DNA sequence: TGCGCCAGCAGTCGGGACAGGGGGTCAGATACGCAGTATTTT.

This clone was counted a single time. This rearrangement joins TRBV7-2 to TRBJ1-6, with 7 bases lining up with TRBD1. In germline, CDR1 is SGHTA, CDR2 FQGNSA. After removal of 0 bases from V and 9 bases from J, the junction contained 8 bases not matched to a gene. The length of the CDR3 is 16 residues. CDR3 in amino acids: CASSLARQGRGSPLHF. The CDR3 DNA reads TGTGCCAGCAGCTTAGCACGACAGGGAAGGGGTTCACCCCTCCACTTT.

This clone has just one count. The chain joins TRBV19 to TRBJ2-1; 10 bases are a match to TRBD1. The J segment lost 7 bases and the V segment lost 8 bases, leaving 8 bases of the junction unmatched. CDR1 is LNHDA and CDR2 is SQIVND in the germline V gene (reference sequence). The CDR3 has 14 amino acids. The DNA for the CDR3 is TGTGCCAGTTCCGACAGGGGGCGTACGAATGAGCAGTTCTTC. This translates into CASSDRGRTNEQFF.

Only a few counts were recorded for this clone. This chain connects TRBV7-2 to TRBJ2-1; TRBD2 aligns across 10 bases. The ends lost 6 bases at V and 7 bases at J; junction bases unmatched: 12. This CDR3 has 16 residues. Germline V CDR1 and CDR2: SGHTA, FQGNSA. CDR3 in DNA: TGTGCCAGCAGACCTCCCCTAGCGGGGGTAGGTAATGAGCAGTTCTTC. It is translated as CASRPPLAGVGNEQFF.

This CDR3 is CASRGGVGAQPQHF. The CDR3 DNA follows: TGTGCCAGCAGGGGCGGAGTGGGGGCCCAGCCCCAGCATTTT. The V and J genes are TRBV2 and TRBJ1-5, with D possibly being TRBD1 (6 bases). This CDR3 spans 14 amino acids. Germline CDR1 and CDR2: SNHLY and FYNNEI. With 6 bases removed from V and 7 bases from J, the gap between germline ends came to 16 bases.

The CDR3 DNA follows: TGTGCCAGTAGTATAGGGGGGCGGAATGAAAAACTGTTTTTT. The encoded protein is CASSIGGRNEKLFF. The genes are TRBV19 and TRBJ1-4; D may be TRBD1 (6 bases). Per the germline V gene, CDR1 is LNHDA and CDR2 is SQIVND (reference sequence). The length of the CDR3 is 14 residues. V was trimmed by 1 base and J by 5 bases, leaving 8 bases between them.

The rearrangement uses TRBV7-3 and TRBJ2-3; 10 positions agree with TRBD1. V shed 5 bases and J 3 bases; nucleotides not matched to a gene: 5. Germline CDR1 and CDR2: SGHTA and FQGTGA. There are 15 residues in the CDR3. CDR3 nucleotide sequence: TGTGCCAGCAGCACGGGACAGGGGAGGACAGATACGCAGTATTTT. Encoded protein: CASSTGQGRTDTQYF.

The chain has TRBV5-1 and TRBJ1-2; 10 positions match TRBD1. The trim removed 4 bases at V and 1 base at J, leaving 4 bases unmatched. This CDR3 contains 15 residues. Per germline, CDR1 SGHRS and CDR2 YFSETQ. DNA for the CDR3: TGCGCCAGCAGCGACCGGGACAGGGGTAACTATGGCTACACCTTC. Residues: CASSDRDRGNYGYTF.

This chain joins TRBV5-1 and TRBJ2-1; D remains unclear. CDR1 SGHRS and CDR2 YFSETQ come from the germline V gene. The CDR3 is made up of 15 amino acids. Trimming left V 3 bases short and J 0 bases short, with 10 bases between. The chain's CDR3 is CASSSEASSYNEQFF. The DNA for the CDR3 is TGCGCCAGCAGCTCCGAGGCGAGCTCCTACAATGAGCAGTTCTTC.

This clone was observed a handful of times. The chain combines TRBV6-5 with TRBJ1-1, with no clear D. The CDR3 spans 13 residues. Trimming removed 6 bases at V and 7 bases at J, with 15 bases between. Germline CDR1 and CDR2: MNHEY and SVGAGI. Written as DNA, the CDR3 is TGTGCCAGCAGGCATACAGATTACATTGAAGCTTTCTTT. This gives the protein CASRHTDYIEAFF.

This chain connects TRBV27 to TRBJ1-5; D remains ambiguous. This CDR3 has 16 amino acids. The V end lost 5 bases, the J end lost 2 bases, and 16 bases lay between the germline ends. Germline assignment: CDR1 MNHEY and CDR2 SMNVEV (reference sequence). The CDR3 loop reads CASSPLWSGGNQPQHF. CDR3 sequence (DNA): TGTGCCAGCAGTCCGCTTTGGTCAGGCGGCAATCAGCCCCAGCATTTT.

The chain has TRBV19 and TRBJ2-1; D is unclear. Germline V gives CDR1 LNHDA, CDR2 SQIVND (reference sequence). This CDR3 comprises 14 residues. With 5 bases removed from V and 5 bases from J, the gap between germline ends came to 13 bases. The CDR3 spells CASSLAGSHNEQFF. DNA of the CDR3: TGTGCCAGTAGTCTTGCAGGCTCACACAATGAGCAGTTCTTC.

The chain combines TRBV7-2 with TRBJ1-2; 8 bases align to TRBD1. Germline-derived CDR1 and CDR2 are SGHTA and FQGNSA. V shed 4 bases, J shed 7 bases, and the junction held 11 bases outside the gene matches. The CDR3 is 15 amino acids. The CDR3 sequence: CASSSSQGARGGYTF. Here the CDR3 DNA reads TGTGCCAGCAGCTCGTCCCAGGGGGCGCGGGGTGGCTACACCTTC. The full variable domain, completed using reference TRBV7-2 and TRBJ1-2, is GAGVSQSPSNKVTEKGKDVELRCDPISGHTALYWYRQSLGQGLEFLIYFQGNSAPDKSGLPSDRFSAERTGGSVSTLTIQRTQQEDSAVYLCASSSSQGARGGYTFGSGTRLTVV.

The V and J genes are TRBV3-1 (or the pseudogene TRBV3-2) and TRBJ2-3; no clear D. In germline, CDR1 is LGHDT, CDR2 YNNKEL (reference sequence). The V gene lost 0 bases and the J gene lost 2 bases, with 6 bases spanning the gap. The CDR3 extends over 14 amino acids. The CDR3: CASSQDVITDTQYF. CDR3 sequence (DNA): TGTGCCAGCAGCCAAGATGTCATCACAGATACGCAGTATTTT.

The J gene is TRBJ1-1, the V gene TRBV12-5; D is unclear. Germline V gene lookup returns CDR1 LGHNT and CDR2 FRNRAP. V lost 2 bases and J lost 1, with 8 bases in between. This CDR3 spans 14 amino acids. The CDR3 DNA sequence: TGTGCTAGTGGTTTGTCAACAGAGAACACTGAAGCTTTCTTT. Protein product: CASGLSTENTEAFF.

Here the CDR3 reads CASSPGGMATGELFF. CDR3 nucleotides: TGCGCCAGCAGCCCAGGCGGGATGGCGACCGGGGAGCTGTTTTTT. The chain recombines TRBV4-1 with TRBJ2-2, with a weak D call TRBD2 (6 bases). Trimming removed 4 bases at V and 5 bases at J, with 14 bases between. This CDR3 spans 15 amino acids. Germline assignment: CDR1 MGHRA and CDR2 YSYEKL.

The rearrangement uses TRBV11-3 and TRBJ2-1; 8 nucleotides match TRBD2. Per germline, CDR1 SGHNT and CDR2 YENEEA. The CDR3 is 17 residues long. With V trimmed by 1 base and J by 7 bases, 12 bases remained unmatched. Here the CDR3 reads CASSLGRVAGLLNEQFF. DNA for the CDR3: TGTGCCAGCAGCTTAGGGAGAGTAGCGGGGTTATTGAATGAGCAGTTCTTC.

This sequence joins TRBV5-1 and TRBJ1-2; D ambiguous. Trimming pared 0 bases from V and 6 bases from J, leaving 18 bases between. Looked up from germline, CDR1 is SGHRS and CDR2 is YFSETQ. CDR3 length: 16 residues. CDR3 sequence (DNA): TGCGCCAGCAGCTTGGGAAGTATACCCTACTTGGATGGCTACACCTTC. Translation: CASSLGSIPYLDGYTF.

The chain is built from TRBV7-8 and TRBJ1-1; 10 bases align to TRBD1. The trim removed 3 bases at V and 5 bases at J, leaving 9 bases unmatched. From germline, CDR1 is SGHVS and CDR2 FQNEAQ. The CDR3 consists of 16 residues. The CDR3 loop reads CASSFGTGAMGTEAFF. CDR3 coding DNA: TGTGCCAGCAGCTTCGGGACAGGGGCCATGGGAACTGAAGCTTTCTTT.

Of note for this clone: Other DNA variants within this sample encode the same CDR3. This chain joins TRBV29-1 and TRBJ1-5, with unresolved D. V was cut by 3 bases and J by 1 base, with 7 bases left in between. Germline lookup yields CDR1 SQVTM and CDR2 ANQGSEA. The CDR3 consists of 13 residues. The CDR3 region is CSVEEGSNQPQHF. CDR3 DNA: TGCAGCGTTGAGGAGGGCAGCAATCAGCCCCAGCATTTT.

The chain is built from TRBV5-6 and TRBJ2-1, with TRBD2 matching 12 bases. The V gene's germline CDR1 is SGHDT and CDR2 YYEEEE. The CDR3 is 19 residues long. The V and J ends lost 3 bases and 5 bases, in that order; junction bases with no gene match: 15. CDR3 residues: CASSSILAGGRIPNNEQFF. In nucleotides, the CDR3 is TGTGCCAGCAGCTCGATACTAGCGGGGGGACGTATCCCAAACAATGAGCAGTTCTTC. Looking up the rest from reference TRBV5-6 and TRBJ2-1 gives the full variable domain: DAGVTQSPTHLIKTRGQQVTLRCSPKSGHDTVSWYQQALGQGPQFIFQYYEEEERQRGNFPDRFSGHQFPNYSSELNVNALLLGDSALYLCASSSILAGGRIPNNEQFFGPGTRLTVL.

V is TRBV3-1 (or the pseudogene TRBV3-2) and J is TRBJ1-2; a weak D match, TRBD1 (5 bases). From germline, CDR1 is LGHDT and CDR2 YNNKEL (reference sequence). The CDR3 sequence is 13 residues long. V lost 1 base and J 3 bases, leaving 6 bases between the germline ends. The CDR3 DNA sequence: TGTGCCAGCAGCCAAGGCAGGGACTATGGCTACACCTTC. It specifies CASSQGRDYGYTF.

V gene TRBV5-1 combines with J gene TRBJ1-2, with D maybe TRBD1 (6 bases). The CDR3 sequence is 15 residues long. Germline values: CDR1 SGHRS, CDR2 YFSETQ. Trimming took 0 bases from V and 4 from J, leaving 13 bases between them. Here the CDR3 reads CASSLVGQSVYGYTF. Written as DNA, the CDR3 is TGCGCCAGCAGCTTGGTCGGACAGTCAGTCTATGGCTACACCTTC.

V and J are TRBV19 and TRBJ2-2, with TRBD2 matching 10 bases. The ends lost 6 bases at V and 5 bases at J; junction bases unmatched: 6. CDR1 is LNHDA, CDR2 SQIVND, per germline (reference sequence). The CDR3 consists of 15 residues. This chain's CDR3 is CASSSGTSVTGELFF. DNA of the CDR3: TGTGCCAGTAGCTCCGGGACTAGCGTTACCGGGGAGCTGTTTTTT.

This clone occurred once. This chain links TRBV2 with TRBJ2-4; D is ambiguous. The V gene lost 1 base and the J gene lost 0 bases, with 7 bases spanning the gap. CDR1 and CDR2 from the germline V gene are SNHLY and FYNNEI. There are 15 residues in the CDR3. In DNA, the CDR3 is TGTGCCAGCAGTGAAGGTTTCTTAGCCAAAAACATTCAGTACTTC. It codes for CASSEGFLAKNIQYF.

This clone was seen only once. V gene TRBV11-3 combines with J gene TRBJ2-7, with D possibly TRBD2 on 5 matching bases. CDR1 SGHNT and CDR2 YENEEA come from the germline V gene. Trimming removed 5 bases from V and 4 bases from J, with 9 bases in between. The CDR3 totals 12 residues. Written as DNA, the CDR3 is TGTGCCAGCAGCCCCGGCGGGTACGAGCAGTACTTC. Translating gives CASSPGGYEQYF. Together with reference TRBV11-3 and TRBJ2-7, the CDR3 gives the full variable domain: EAGVVQSPRYKIIEKKQPVAFWCNPISGHNTLYWYLQNLGQGPELLIRYENEEAVDDSQLPKDRFSAERLKGVDSTLKIQPAELGDSAVYLCASSPGGYEQYFGPGTRLTVT.